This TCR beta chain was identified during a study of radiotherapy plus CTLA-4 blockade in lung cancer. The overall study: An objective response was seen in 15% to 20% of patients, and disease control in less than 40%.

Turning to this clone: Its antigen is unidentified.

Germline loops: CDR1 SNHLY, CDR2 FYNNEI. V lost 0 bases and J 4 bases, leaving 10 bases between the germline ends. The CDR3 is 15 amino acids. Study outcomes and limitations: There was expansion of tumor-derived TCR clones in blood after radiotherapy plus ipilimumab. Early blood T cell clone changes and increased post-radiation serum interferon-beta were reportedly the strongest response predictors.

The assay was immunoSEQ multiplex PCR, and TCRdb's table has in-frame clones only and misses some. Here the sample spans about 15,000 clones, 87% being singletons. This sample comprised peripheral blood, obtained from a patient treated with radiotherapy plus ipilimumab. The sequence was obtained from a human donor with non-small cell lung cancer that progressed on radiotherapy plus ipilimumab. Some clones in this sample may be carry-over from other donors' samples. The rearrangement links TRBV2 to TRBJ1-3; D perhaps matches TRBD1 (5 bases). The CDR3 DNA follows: TGTGCCAGCAGTGAAGCCCCAGGGCTGGGAAACACCATATATTTT. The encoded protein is CASSEAPGLGNTIYF.